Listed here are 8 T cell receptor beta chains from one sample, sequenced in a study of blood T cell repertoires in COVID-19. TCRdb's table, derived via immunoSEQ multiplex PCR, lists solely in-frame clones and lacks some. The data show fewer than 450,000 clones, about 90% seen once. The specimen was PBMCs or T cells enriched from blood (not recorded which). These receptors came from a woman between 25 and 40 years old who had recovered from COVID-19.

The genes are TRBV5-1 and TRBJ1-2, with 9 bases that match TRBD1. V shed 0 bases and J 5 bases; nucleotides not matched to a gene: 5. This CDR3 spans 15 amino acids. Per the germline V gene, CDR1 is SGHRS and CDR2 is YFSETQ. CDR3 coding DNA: TGCGCCAGCAGCTTGGCGGGACAGGGCCCTTATGGCTACACCTTC. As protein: CASSLAGQGPYGYTF. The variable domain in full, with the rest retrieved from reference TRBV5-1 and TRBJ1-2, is KAGVTQTPRYLIKTRGQQVTLSCSPISGHRSVSWYQQTPGQGLQFLFEYFSETQRNKGNFPGRFSGRQFSNSRSEMNVSTLELGDSALYLCASSLAGQGPYGYTFGSGTRLTVV.

CDR3 bases: TGTGCCAGCAGGTCGACAGGGAACTATGGCTACACCTTC. Protein sequence: CASRSTGNYGYTF. The rearrangement uses TRBV14 and TRBJ1-2; 7 nucleotides match TRBD1. Germline V gives CDR1 SGHDN, CDR2 FVKESK. The CDR3 spans 13 residues. The trim removed 6 bases at V and 2 bases at J, leaving 3 bases unmatched.

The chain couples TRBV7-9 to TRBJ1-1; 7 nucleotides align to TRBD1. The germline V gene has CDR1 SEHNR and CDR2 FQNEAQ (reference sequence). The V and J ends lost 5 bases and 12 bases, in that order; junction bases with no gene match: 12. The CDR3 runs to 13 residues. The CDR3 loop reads CASSLRTGLGTFF. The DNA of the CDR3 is TGTGCCAGCAGCCTACGGACAGGTCTAGGTACTTTCTTT.

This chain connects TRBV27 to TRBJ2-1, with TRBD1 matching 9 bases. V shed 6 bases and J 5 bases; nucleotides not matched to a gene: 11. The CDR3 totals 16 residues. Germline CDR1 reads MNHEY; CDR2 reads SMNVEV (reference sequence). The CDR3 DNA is TGTGCCAGCAGCCCCACCGGTGGGACAGGGAACAATGAGCAGTTCTTC. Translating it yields CASSPTGGTGNNEQFF.

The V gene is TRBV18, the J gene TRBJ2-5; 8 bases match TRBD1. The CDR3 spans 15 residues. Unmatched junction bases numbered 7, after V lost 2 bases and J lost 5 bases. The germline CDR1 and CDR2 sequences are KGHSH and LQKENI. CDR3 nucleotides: TGTGCCAGCTCACCATTGACAGGGGCAGGGGAGACCCAGTACTTC. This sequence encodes CASSPLTGAGETQYF.

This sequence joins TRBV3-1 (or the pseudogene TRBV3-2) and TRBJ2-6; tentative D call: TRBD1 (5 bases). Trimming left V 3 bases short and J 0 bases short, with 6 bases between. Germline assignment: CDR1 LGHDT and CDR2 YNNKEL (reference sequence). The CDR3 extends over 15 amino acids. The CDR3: CASSQTASGANVLTF. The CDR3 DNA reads TGTGCCAGCAGCCAGACAGCCTCTGGGGCCAACGTCCTGACTTTC.

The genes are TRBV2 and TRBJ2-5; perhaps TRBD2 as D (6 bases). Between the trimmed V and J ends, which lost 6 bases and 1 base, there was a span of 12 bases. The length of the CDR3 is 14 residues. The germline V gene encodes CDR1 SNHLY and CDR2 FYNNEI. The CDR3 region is CASSVPGAQETQYF. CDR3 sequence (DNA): TGTGCCAGCAGCGTGCCGGGAGCCCAAGAGACCCAGTACTTC.

The CDR3 bases are TGTGCCAGCAGCTTCCGGGACAGGGGGAACACCATATATTTT. Amino acids: CASSFRDRGNTIYF. The chain has TRBV7-2 and TRBJ1-3; the match to TRBD1 covers 11 bases. The junction had 2 bases not matched to a gene; V was cut back by 3 bases and J by 7 bases. This CDR3 is 14 amino acids long. Looked up from germline, CDR1 is SGHTA and CDR2 is FQGNSA.